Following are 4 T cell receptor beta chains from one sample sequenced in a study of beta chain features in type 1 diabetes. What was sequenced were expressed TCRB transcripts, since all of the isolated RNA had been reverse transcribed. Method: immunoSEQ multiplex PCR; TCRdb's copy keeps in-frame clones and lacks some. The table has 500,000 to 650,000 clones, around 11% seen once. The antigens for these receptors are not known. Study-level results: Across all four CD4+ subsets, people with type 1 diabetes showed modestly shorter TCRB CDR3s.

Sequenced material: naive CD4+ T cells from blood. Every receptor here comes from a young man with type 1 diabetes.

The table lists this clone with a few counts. The CDR3 sequence: CASSEPGAGAWELFF. DNA for the CDR3: TGTGCCAGCAGTGAACCAGGCGCAGGGGCCTGGGAGCTGTTTTTT. This rearrangement joins TRBV25-1 to TRBJ2-2; perhaps TRBD1 as D (6 bases). The V and J ends lost 2 bases and 9 bases respectively, with 16 bases between them. The CDR3 runs to 15 residues. Germline assignment: CDR1 MGHDK and CDR2 SYGVNS.

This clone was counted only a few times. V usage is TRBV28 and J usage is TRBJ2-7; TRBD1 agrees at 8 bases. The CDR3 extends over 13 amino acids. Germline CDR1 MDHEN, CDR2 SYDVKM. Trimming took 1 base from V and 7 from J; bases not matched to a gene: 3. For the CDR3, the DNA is TGTGCCAGCAGTTTATCCACAGGGGGAGAGCAGTACTTC. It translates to CASSLSTGGEQYF.

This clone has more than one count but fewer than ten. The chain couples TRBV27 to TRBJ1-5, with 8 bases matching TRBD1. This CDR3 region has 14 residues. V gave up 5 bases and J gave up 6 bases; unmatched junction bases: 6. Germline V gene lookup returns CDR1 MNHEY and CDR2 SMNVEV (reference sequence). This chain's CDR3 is CASSRTGSSQPQHF. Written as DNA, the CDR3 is TGTGCCAGCAGTCGGACAGGGTCCAGTCAGCCCCAGCATTTT.

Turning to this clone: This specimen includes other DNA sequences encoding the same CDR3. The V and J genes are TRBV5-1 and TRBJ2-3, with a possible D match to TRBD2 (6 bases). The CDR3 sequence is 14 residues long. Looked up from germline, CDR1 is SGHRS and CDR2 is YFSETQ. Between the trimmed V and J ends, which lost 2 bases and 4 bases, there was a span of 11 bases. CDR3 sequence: CASSLTGRADTQYF. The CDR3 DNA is TGCGCCAGCAGCTTAACCGGGAGAGCAGATACGCAGTATTTT.